The 32 T cell receptor beta chains in this list originate from one sample, sequenced in a study of T cells expressing NK-cell markers. TCRdb re-called the 5' RACE reads; every CDR3 protein appears as one record, without DNA. Recorded for this sample: approximately 150,000 distinct CDR3 sequences. The sample taken for sequencing was blood T cells: a sorted CD56 or NKG2C T cell subset, CD4+ or CD8+ T cells, or bulk PBMC T cells (not recorded which). All receptors come from a man aged 18-30 years in good health.

This chain joins TRBV11-2 and TRBJ2-1; TCRdb reports TRBD1, a call that lacks DNA to check it against. Germline V lookup: CDR1 SGHAT, CDR2 FQNNGV. The CDR3 contains 15 residues. CDR3 amino acids: CASSFGQYAGNEQFF.

J is TRBJ2-1 and V is TRBV29-1; TCRdb's assignment of TRBD1 cannot be checked, as there is no DNA. CDR3 size: 15 residues. Germline V gives CDR1 SQVTM, CDR2 ANQGSEA. The CDR3 spells CSVGGTGMSYNEQFF.

The rearrangement uses TRBV7-6 and TRBJ2-1; TCRdb gives TRBD2 as the D gene, but with no DNA this cannot be confirmed. This CDR3 region has 16 residues. Germline V gene lookup returns CDR1 SGHVS and CDR2 FNYEAQ. The CDR3 loop reads CASSIQTRLSYNEQFF.

The chain links TRBV24-1 to TRBJ2-5; as DNA is missing, the TRBD1 call by TCRdb cannot be tested. The CDR3 consists of 15 residues. The germline gives CDR1 KGHDR, CDR2 SFDVKD. CDR3 loop: CATSLAGVPQETQYF.

The chain employs TRBV24-1 and TRBJ1-4; without DNA, the TCRdb call of TRBD1 cannot be checked. The CDR3 contains 13 residues. Germline CDR1 KGHDR, CDR2 SFDVKD. CDR3 amino acids: CATSGGVNEKLFF.

This sequence joins TRBV19 and TRBJ2-2. Germline loops: CDR1 LNHDA, CDR2 SQIVND (reference sequence). This CDR3 spans 16 amino acids. The CDR3 spells CASSIGRLANTGELFF.

V usage is TRBV13 and J usage is TRBJ1-5. The CDR3 covers 14 residues. CDR1 and CDR2 from the germline V gene are PRHDT and FYEKMQ (reference sequence). This CDR3 is CASSSGRSNQPQHF.

This chain connects TRBV19 to TRBJ1-6; without DNA, the TCRdb call of TRBD1 cannot be checked. This CDR3 has 13 residues. CDR1 is LNHDA, CDR2 SQIVND, per germline (reference sequence). The CDR3 protein is CASTIGQGQSLHF. The full variable domain, in which reference TRBV19 and TRBJ1-6 provide the parts outside the CDR3, is DGGITQSPKYLFRKEGQNVTLSCEQNLNHDAMYWYRQDPGQGLRLIYYSQIVNDFQKGDIAEGYSVSREKKESFPLTVTSAQKNPTAFYLCASTIGQGQSLHFGNGTRLTVT.

The J gene is TRBJ2-5, the V gene TRBV5-1; the TRBD1 assignment by TCRdb is unverifiable without DNA. The CDR3 loop spans 15 amino acids. The V gene's germline CDR1 is SGHRS and CDR2 YFSETQ. This CDR3 is CASSAEPGQQETQYF.

V gene TRBV30 combines with J gene TRBJ1-4; as DNA is missing, the TRBD1 call by TCRdb cannot be tested. Germline loops: CDR1 GTSNPN, CDR2 SVGIG (reference sequence). This CDR3 is built from 13 residues. CDR3 in amino acids: CAWTPGVGEKLFF. Based on the CDR3 plus reference TRBV30 and TRBJ1-4, the full variable domain is SQTIHQWPATLVQPVGSPLSLECTVEGTSNPNLYWYRQAAGRGLQLLFYSVGIGQISSEVPQNLSASRPQDRQFILSSKKLLLSDSGFYLCAWTPGVGEKLFFGSGTQLSVL.

The chain employs TRBV29-1 and TRBJ2-3; with no DNA, the TCRdb D assignment of TRBD1 cannot be verified. This CDR3 is 13 amino acids long. Per germline, CDR1 SQVTM and CDR2 ANQGSEA. The CDR3: CSVRGRGTDTQYF.

The rearrangement links TRBV7-9 to TRBJ2-3; TCRdb calls TRBD2, which cannot be checked without DNA. Germline CDR1 reads SEHNR; CDR2 reads FQNEAQ (reference sequence). CDR3 length: 15 residues. CDR3 protein: CASSFLAGDTDTQYF.

This chain joins TRBV4-3 and TRBJ2-7. In germline, CDR1 is LGHNA, CDR2 YSLEER. The CDR3 is 15 amino acids. CDR3 region: CASSQDHTSSYEQYF.

This sequence joins TRBV6-1 and TRBJ2-7; the D call of TRBD1 rests on TCRdb alone, since no DNA is present to check it. Germline assignment: CDR1 MNHNS and CDR2 SASEGT. The CDR3 sequence is 15 residues long. CDR3 in amino acids: CASRPGRSGWYEQYF.

The chain couples TRBV6-6 to TRBJ2-5. CDR3 length equals 11 residues. Germline values: CDR1 MNHNY, CDR2 SVGAGI (reference sequence). The CDR3 region is CASSYQETQYF.

The genes are TRBV28 and TRBJ2-1; TCRdb gives TRBD1 as the D gene, but with no DNA this cannot be confirmed. CDR1 MDHEN and CDR2 SYDVKM come from the germline V gene. The CDR3 is made up of 15 amino acids. The CDR3 region is CASSSPGQGSHEQFF.

The genes are TRBV4-3 and TRBJ2-2; the TRBD2 assignment by TCRdb is unverifiable without DNA. Germline V gene lookup returns CDR1 LGHNA and CDR2 YSLEER. CDR3 length equals 18 residues. This CDR3 is CASSQDQGGLALSGELFF.

The CDR3 sequence: CAWSALEGDSSPLHF. The chain carries TRBV30 and TRBJ1-6. Germline V gene data show CDR1 as GTSNPN and CDR2 as SVGIG (reference sequence). This CDR3 is built from 15 residues.

The chain employs TRBV3-1 and TRBJ2-2; absent DNA, TCRdb's TRBD2 call cannot be checked. The CDR3 has 18 amino acids. The V gene's germline CDR1 is LGHDT and CDR2 YNNKEL (reference sequence). The CDR3 sequence is CASSRRRGLAGVPRELFF.

V and J are TRBV5-6 and TRBJ2-5; TCRdb's assignment of TRBD1 cannot be checked, as there is no DNA. Germline V lookup: CDR1 SGHDT, CDR2 YYEEEE. The CDR3 length is 16 residues. CDR3 residues: CASSLVGGTVVETQYF.

This sequence joins TRBV13 and TRBJ2-1. The CDR3 spans 16 residues. The germline gives CDR1 PRHDT, CDR2 FYEKMQ (reference sequence). The CDR3 spells CASSLEERTSYNEQFF.

The chain carries TRBV6-5 and TRBJ2-1; TCRdb gives TRBD1 as the D gene, but with no DNA this cannot be confirmed. Per germline, CDR1 MNHEY and CDR2 SVGAGI. The CDR3 is made up of 15 amino acids. The CDR3: CASSYSRDGNNEQFF.

V gene TRBV12-3 or TRBV12-4 combines with J gene TRBJ1-1; absent DNA, TCRdb's TRBD1 call cannot be checked. This CDR3 is 15 amino acids long. The CDR3 reads CASSPGDGERTEAFF.

V and J are TRBV20-1 and TRBJ2-3; TCRdb's D call of TRBD1 is untestable without DNA. Germline V gene sequence: CDR1 DFQATT, CDR2 SNEGSKA (reference sequence). CDR3 length equals 14 residues. CDR3 region: CSATNEPRADTQYF.

The gene calls are TRBV5-1 and TRBJ2-3; the D call from TCRdb, TRBD2, cannot be confirmed without DNA. CDR3 length: 17 residues. Germline CDR1 reads SGHRS; CDR2 reads YFSETQ. The CDR3 protein is CASSTGLAGFGTDTQYF.

This sequence joins TRBV30 and TRBJ2-7; TCRdb indicates TRBD1, and absent DNA this call remains unverified. The CDR3 is 13 residues long. In germline, CDR1 is GTSNPN, CDR2 SVGIG (reference sequence). The CDR3 reads CAWAPGIPYEQYF.

The chain joins TRBV5-4 to TRBJ2-5; TCRdb gives TRBD1 as the D gene, but with no DNA this cannot be confirmed. Germline V gene sequence: CDR1 SGHNT, CDR2 YYREEE (reference sequence). The CDR3 is 14 amino acids. The CDR3 loop is CASSYGTTQETQYF.

This chain connects TRBV10-3 to TRBJ2-1. The germline gives CDR1 ENHRY, CDR2 SYGVKD. The CDR3 runs 14 residues. CDR3: CAIRDEAGTNEQFF.

The chain uses TRBV7-9 and TRBJ1-2. Germline lookup yields CDR1 SEHNR and CDR2 FQNEAQ (reference sequence). The CDR3 spans 14 residues. CDR3 protein: CASSVDVSIRGYTF.

The rearrangement links TRBV7-8 to TRBJ1-2; the D gene TCRdb calls, TRBD1, cannot be checked with no DNA. The CDR3 runs 13 residues. Germline V lookup: CDR1 SGHVS, CDR2 FQNEAQ. The CDR3: CASSPMGDEDYTF. The entire variable domain, with the rest obtained from reference TRBV7-8 and TRBJ1-2, is as follows: GAGVSQSPRYKVAKRGQDVALRCDPISGHVSLFWYQQALGQGPEFLTYFQNEAQLDKSGLPSDRFFAERPEGSVSTLKIQRTQQEDSAVYLCASSPMGDEDYTFGSGTRLTVV.

The chain combines TRBV12-3 or TRBV12-4 with TRBJ1-5; TCRdb outputs TRBD1, but without DNA this stays unchecked. The CDR3 runs to 14 residues. The CDR3 region is CASNPGGSNQPQHF.

This sequence joins TRBV28 and TRBJ2-7; the D call from TCRdb, TRBD1, cannot be confirmed without DNA. The CDR3 has 13 amino acids. In germline, CDR1 is MDHEN, CDR2 SYDVKM. The CDR3 sequence is CASLGGDDYEQYF.